The TCR beta chain under discussion was sequenced for a study of OX40 agonist ivuxolimab in advanced cancers. On cycle 4 day 1 and cycle 7 day 1, as well as at baseline, blood was sampled. Germline CDR1 is ENHRY and CDR2 is SYGVKD. Trimming shortened V by 5 bases and J by 7 bases, and 9 bases separated the two germline ends. The CDR3 loop spans 13 amino acids. Findings of the study overall: CD4+ and CD8+ blood T cells expanded clonally by week 6 at 0.1 to 3.0 mg/kg. CD8+ T cells were the subset that, on average, had more expanded clones than CD4+. What antigens the expanded peripheral T cells recognized was never established.

Assay used: immunoSEQ multiplex PCR; TCRdb lists only in-frame clones, some missing. Among about 120,000 clones listed, about 93% were seen once. About this clone: Its specificity is unknown.

The sample consisted of CD4+ or CD8+ T cells sorted from blood, taken in a trial of the OX40 agonist ivuxolimab. V usage is TRBV10-3 and J usage is TRBJ1-6; D is undetermined. The clonotype originates from an adult with an advanced solid tumor such as melanoma, head and neck, liver or kidney cancer. Here the CDR3 DNA reads TGTGCCATCAGTATGGAGGAAAATTCACCCCTCCACTTT. It codes for CAISMEENSPLHF.